Detailed here is one TCR beta chain. Its cognate antigen has yet to be identified. No base quality values were provided; no much bigger clone lies one nucleotide off. The junction shows trimming of 8 bases on V and 0 bases on J, plus 14 bases between the germline ends. The CDR1 and CDR2 encoded by the germline V gene are MNHEY and SVGAGI. The CDR3 measures 15 amino acids from cysteine to phenylalanine. The sequence is cut down to CDR3 DNA, 45 bases in frame from base 1. This specimen comes from a study of blood T cell repertoires in COVID-19 (dated by TCRdb to 2019 to 2021). Broadly, across the study: Samples covering the acute and convalescent phases of COVID-19 were provided by collaborators in the United States, Italy and Spain. The prospective study material was composed of cDNA or gDNA derived from T cells, B-cell-depleted T cells, or PBMCs. The dataset comprised deeply sampled blood TCRbeta repertoires from subjects exposed to, actively infected with, or recovered from COVID-19. The repertoires were made available in a free public database intended to serve as a resource for research on the immune response to SARS-CoV-2. The samples were drawn from two sources: the first 160 participants of the ongoing ImmuneRACE study, and 950 to 1,500 subjects contributed by 6 global collaborators. Nearly every sample came with metadata listing a de-identified subject ID, COVID-19 status, age in years and sex. HLA class I and class II types, where available, came from metadata supplied by the sample provider rather than from assay-based typing. What the work shows at the level of the full study, not this receptor alone: Clinical and demographic metadata were provided uncurated, with the amount varying by source and participant.

One collaborating source in Seattle enrolled patients during active infection and followed them longitudinally through the course of disease. Each collaborating institution followed its own protocols to collect whole blood in K2EDTA tubes. For TCRbeta analysis, collaborator samples were shipped as frozen whole blood, as isolated PBMCs, or as DNA extracted from either sample type. TCRbeta CDR3 regions were amplified from genomic DNA by means of the immunoSEQ Assay, a bias-controlled multiplex PCR. On the authors' methods: The number of nucleated cells in each sample was estimated from the amplification of reference gene primers within the assay. Sequence reads were collapsed and filtered to measure the absolute abundance of every unique TCRbeta CDR3 rearrangement. For each sample, productive Simpson clonality was calculated as the square root of Simpson's diversity index over productive rearrangements. TCRdb obtained this table from immuneACCESS and retained in-frame rearrangements with V and J assigned. These tables miss some clones; where compared with another copy, unresolved V genes account for less than half of the shortfall, and the remainder is unexplained. Clone size and V and J calls were adopted from that table, with D and trimming inferred from the DNA. A total of approximately 200,000 clones appear in this sample, over 75% of them only once. Together, the top ten hold about 20% of the sample.

The V gene is TRBV6-5 and the J gene is TRBJ1-5; the D gene is perhaps TRBD1, on 5 matching bases. The receptor comes from a person between 65 and 79 years old with COVID-19, enrolled during active disease. Input material: peripheral blood. The sequenced DNA is TGTGCCAGCGGGAGGGACCTAAATAGCAATCAGCCCCAGCATTTT. This gives the protein CASGRDLNSNQPQHF.